These 32 T cell receptor beta chains were all obtained from the same sample, sequenced in a study of T cell repertoires and Cas9 in healthy adults. The method was immunoSEQ multiplex PCR; TCRdb's version includes in-frame clones alone and lacks a portion of them. The table lists tens of thousands of clones, roughly 92% of them singletons. The specimen was CD4+ effector T cells (CD127+, CD25-, CD137-, CD154-) from PBMCs; culture status not recorded. The receptors come from a human donor in good health.

The rearrangement uses TRBV20-1 and TRBJ1-1; D is uncertain. The CDR3 covers 11 residues. V was cut by 2 bases and J by 8 bases, with 9 bases left in between. The germline CDR1 and CDR2 sequences are DFQATT and SNEGSKA (reference sequence). The CDR3 bases are TGCAGTGCTAGATTCGGGATAGAAGCTTTCTTT. Protein sequence: CSARFGIEAFF.

The V call is TRBV7-2, the J call TRBJ2-7, with 13 positions matching TRBD2. The length of the CDR3 is 14 residues. CDR1 SGHTA and CDR2 FQGNSA come from the germline V gene. Unmatched junction bases numbered 7, after V lost 11 bases and J lost 3 bases. CDR3 coding DNA: TGTGCCGGCACCTGGACTAGCGGGAGCTACGAGCAGTACGTC. Protein: CAGTWTSGSYEQYV.

For the CDR3, the DNA is TGTGCCAGCTGGGGTGCAACTAATGAAAAACTGTTTTTT. Translated: CASWGATNEKLFF. This chain connects TRBV18 to TRBJ1-4; no definite D call. Trimming removed 7 bases at V and 0 bases at J, with 6 bases between. CDR1 and CDR2 (germline): KGHSH, LQKENI. The CDR3 totals 13 residues.

This chain links TRBV6-4 with TRBJ1-2; the D gene is possibly TRBD1 (6 bases). Trimming pared 5 bases from V and 8 bases from J, leaving 18 bases between. Germline-derived CDR1 and CDR2 are MRHNA and SNTAGT. The CDR3 has 14 residues. CDR3 DNA: TGTGCCAGCAGTTTGGACAGTAACTATGGCGGCTACACCTTC. It yields the protein CASSLDSNYGGYTF.

The chain recombines TRBV6-5 with TRBJ2-1; D not certain. Between the trimmed V and J ends, which lost 6 bases and 4 bases, there was a span of 16 bases. The CDR3 length is 15 residues. Germline values: CDR1 MNHEY, CDR2 SVGAGI. The CDR3 loop reads CASSPRDVRYNEQFF. The CDR3 bases are TGTGCCAGCAGCCCGAGAGACGTACGTTACAATGAGCAGTTCTTC.

The V call is TRBV7-2, the J call TRBJ2-3, with D maybe TRBD2 (6 bases). Germline loops: CDR1 SGHTA, CDR2 FQGNSA. Trimming cost V 5 bases and J 3 bases, with 18 bases left between them. This CDR3 comprises 16 residues. As DNA, the CDR3 is TGTGCCAGCAGCCGACTCGGGGACTCAATAACAGATACGCAGTATTTT. Translation: CASSRLGDSITDTQYF.

V gene TRBV30 combines with J gene TRBJ2-1; no reliable D call. The V gene's germline CDR1 is GTSNPN and CDR2 SVGIG (reference sequence). The V end was cut by 1 base, the J end by 10 bases, with 17 bases between. The CDR3 covers 14 residues. The CDR3 here is CAWSEISIGGEQFF. CDR3 in DNA: TGTGCCTGGAGTGAAATCTCCATTGGTGGGGAGCAGTTCTTC.

The chain couples TRBV11-2 to TRBJ2-1, with no clear D. V was trimmed by 0 bases and J by 0 bases, leaving 3 bases between them. Germline CDR1 and CDR2: SGHAT and FQNNGV. The length of the CDR3 is 14 residues. The CDR3 reads CASSLESSYNEQFF. The CDR3 nucleotides read TGTGCCAGCAGCTTAGAAAGCTCCTACAATGAGCAGTTCTTC. The full variable domain, with the rest looked up from reference TRBV11-2 and TRBJ2-1, is EAGVAQSPRYKIIEKRQSVAFWCNPISGHATLYWYQQILGQGPKLLIQFQNNGVVDDSQLPKDRFSAERLKGVDSTLKIQPAKLEDSAVYLCASSLESSYNEQFFGPGTRLTVL.

As DNA, the CDR3 is TGTGCCAGCAGCGCGACACCCCGCGCTGAAGCTTTCTTT. Amino acid sequence: CASSATPRAEAFF. The chain uses TRBV7-2 and TRBJ1-1; D unclear. Germline CDR1 is SGHTA and CDR2 is FQGNSA. The CDR3 sequence is 13 residues long. Trimming removed 5 bases from V and 6 bases from J, with 13 bases in between. The full variable domain, in which reference TRBV7-2 and TRBJ1-1 provide the parts outside the CDR3, is GAGVSQSPSNKVTEKGKDVELRCDPISGHTALYWYRQSLGQGLEFLIYFQGNSAPDKSGLPSDRFSAERTGGSVSTLTIQRTQQEDSAVYLCASSATPRAEAFFGQGTRLTVV.

The chain is built from TRBV18 and TRBJ2-5; unclear D gene. Per the germline V gene, CDR1 is KGHSH and CDR2 is LQKENI. Trimming stripped 0 bases from V and 5 bases from J, with 7 bases between. This CDR3 region has 13 residues. The DNA for the CDR3 is TGTGCCAGCTCACCACCGGTTAGGGAGACCCAGTACTTC. It specifies CASSPPVRETQYF. The full variable domain, with the rest looked up from reference TRBV18 and TRBJ2-5, is NAGVMQNPRHLVRRRGQEARLRCSPMKGHSHVYWYRQLPEEGLKFMVYLQKENIIDESGMPKERFSAEFPKEGPSILRIQQVVRGDSAAYFCASSPPVRETQYFGPGTRLLVL.

V is TRBV4-3 and J is TRBJ2-3, with D possibly being TRBD2 (6 bases). V lost 4 bases and J lost 4, with 12 bases in between. The CDR3 runs 14 residues. CDR1 is LGHNA, CDR2 YSLEER, per germline. The CDR3 nucleotides read TGCGCCAGCAGCCCCAGACAGCGGGCAGATACGCAGTATTTT. As protein: CASSPRQRADTQYF.

The rearrangement joins TRBV28 to TRBJ2-1; 10 positions match TRBD2. Trimming at V came to 3 bases and at J to 6 bases, leaving 17 bases not matched to a gene. CDR1 MDHEN and CDR2 SYDVKM come from the germline V gene. The CDR3 length is 19 residues. CDR3 sequence reads: CASSFYRSLAGRNSNEQFF. The CDR3 nucleotides read TGTGCCAGCAGTTTTTATCGGTCACTAGCGGGAAGAAACAGCAATGAGCAGTTCTTC.

The chain combines TRBV29-1 with TRBJ2-5, with unresolved D. Germline CDR1 is SQVTM and CDR2 is ANQGSEA. V shed 6 bases and J shed 5 bases, with 10 bases lying between them. The CDR3 is 11 amino acids. CDR3 bases: TGCAGCGTGATCGAGTCGGAGACCCAGTACTTC. This codes for CSVIESETQYF.

The genes are TRBV18 and TRBJ1-4; 8 nucleotides agree with TRBD1. The ends lost 3 bases at V and 6 bases at J; junction bases unmatched: 6. Germline V gives CDR1 KGHSH, CDR2 LQKENI. The CDR3 covers 15 residues. The CDR3 nucleotides are TGTGCCAGCTCACCGCCAGGGGGCCTGCATGAAAAACTGTTTTTT. This sequence encodes CASSPPGGLHEKLFF.

In this sample, this clone turned up once. The rearrangement joins TRBV28 to TRBJ1-5; no clear D gene. Germline-derived CDR1 and CDR2 are MDHEN and SYDVKM. This CDR3 contains 17 residues. The V and J ends lost 6 bases and 0 bases respectively, with 18 bases between them. The CDR3 is CASRMSWVKYSNQPQHF. CDR3 nucleotide sequence: TGTGCCAGCAGAATGAGTTGGGTGAAGTATAGCAATCAGCCCCAGCATTTT. The entire variable domain, with the rest obtained from reference TRBV28 and TRBJ1-5, is as follows: DVKVTQSSRYLVKRTGEKVFLECVQDMDHENMFWYRQDPGLGLRLIYFSYDVKMKEKGDIPEGYSVSREKKERFSLILESASTNQTSMYLCASRMSWVKYSNQPQHFGDGTRLSIL.

The J gene is TRBJ2-5, the V gene TRBV10-3; 10 bases align to TRBD1. The J call may be faulty, since TRBJ2-7 better matches the DNA end. The CDR3 covers 14 residues. Per germline, CDR1 ENHRY and CDR2 SYGVKD. CDR3 in DNA: TGTGCCATCAAGGGACAGGGGCTCGCCTACGAGCAGTACTTC. Encoded protein: CAIKGQGLAYEQYF.

The V gene is TRBV9, the J gene TRBJ2-5, with D possibly being TRBD1 or TRBD2 (5 bases each). The CDR3 contains 13 residues. CDR1 SGDLS and CDR2 YYNGEE come from the germline V gene. V was shortened by 3 bases and J by 5 bases, with 11 bases between the two germline ends. The CDR3: CASSASWGETQYF. For the CDR3, the DNA is TGTGCCAGCAGCGCCTCGTGGGGGGAGACCCAGTACTTC.

The chain has TRBV2 and TRBJ2-1; D is unclear. This CDR3 comprises 12 residues. Germline V gene sequence: CDR1 SNHLY, CDR2 FYNNEI. V gave up 3 bases and J gave up 6 bases, with 6 bases separating them. CDR3 nucleotides: TGTGCCAGCAGTGAGGACCTCAATGAGCAGTTCTTC. This translates into CASSEDLNEQFF.

This rearrangement joins TRBV7-8 to TRBJ2-2; D is unresolved. This CDR3 has 13 residues. Germline V lookup: CDR1 SGHVS, CDR2 FQNEAQ. Trimming cost V 4 bases and J 4 bases, with 7 bases left between them. This chain's CDR3 is CASSSDGTGELFF. CDR3 coding DNA: TGTGCCAGCAGCTCAGACGGCACCGGGGAGCTGTTTTTT.

This chain uses TRBV2 with TRBJ2-5; D is ambiguous. Trimming stripped 5 bases from V and 0 bases from J, with 10 bases between. This CDR3 is built from 14 residues. Germline values: CDR1 SNHLY, CDR2 FYNNEI. The CDR3 region has the DNA TGTGCCAGCAGTAGATACAGAGACCAAGAGACCCAGTACTTC. Amino acids: CASSRYRDQETQYF.

This clone was detected only once. The DNA of the CDR3 is TGCGCCAGCAGCCAAGTCGTCGGGGGTAGCAGTAGGAACATTCAGTACTTC. Amino acid sequence: CASSQVVGGSSRNIQYF. This sequence joins TRBV4-1 and TRBJ2-4; perhaps TRBD2 as D (6 bases). The V gene lost 1 base and the J gene lost 7 bases, with 20 bases spanning the gap. Germline CDR1 and CDR2: MGHRA and YSYEKL. The CDR3 totals 17 residues.

The V call is TRBV10-3, the J call TRBJ1-1; D unclear. V lost 3 bases and J 0 bases, leaving 5 bases between the germline ends. The V gene's germline CDR1 is ENHRY and CDR2 SYGVKD. The CDR3 extends over 13 amino acids. CDR3 coding DNA: TGTGCCATCAGTGAACAAATGAACACTGAAGCTTTCTTT. This codes for CAISEQMNTEAFF.

This sequence joins TRBV7-8 and TRBJ2-2; the D gene could be TRBD1 or TRBD2 (6 bases each). Trimming pared 5 bases from V and 8 bases from J, leaving 18 bases between. The CDR3 extends over 15 amino acids. Germline-derived CDR1 and CDR2 are SGHVS and FQNEAQ. In DNA form, the CDR3 reads TGTGCCAGCAGCCCCGGTTGGGGGGCATCAGGGGAGCTGTTTTTT. Translated, it gives CASSPGWGASGELFF.

The gene calls are TRBV28 and TRBJ1-1; D not resolved. Germline V lookup: CDR1 MDHEN, CDR2 SYDVKM. With 1 base removed from V and 11 bases from J, the gap between germline ends came to 20 bases. CDR3 length: 15 amino acids. CDR3 loop: CASSLSGGVVEGAFF. CDR3 coding DNA: TGTGCCAGCAGTTTATCCGGCGGGGTGGTAGAAGGGGCTTTCTTT.

The V and J genes are TRBV27 and TRBJ1-6; 7 nucleotides align to TRBD1. With 6 bases clipped from V and 7 bases from J, the junction kept 3 bases outside the gene matches. Germline V gene data show CDR1 as MNHEY and CDR2 as SMNVEV (reference sequence). The CDR3 is 13 residues long. CDR3: CASRQGINSPLHF. In DNA, the CDR3 is TGTGCCAGCAGACAGGGGATCAATTCACCCCTCCACTTT.

This chain links TRBV7-6 with TRBJ1-4; D gene uncertain. Per germline, CDR1 SGHVS and CDR2 FNYEAQ. This CDR3 region has 13 residues. V lost 8 bases, J lost 2 bases, and 9 bases lay in between. This CDR3 reads CASGVLTNEKLFF. In nucleotides, the CDR3 is TGTGCCAGCGGGGTCCTGACTAATGAAAAACTGTTTTTT.

The chain has TRBV2 and TRBJ1-1; the D gene is possibly TRBD1 (6 bases). The length of the CDR3 is 13 residues. V was cut by 1 base and J by 6 bases, with 9 bases left in between. Germline V gene lookup returns CDR1 SNHLY and CDR2 FYNNEI. The CDR3 nucleotides are TGTGCCAGCAGTGAAGGAAGGGGGGCTGAAGCTTTCTTT. It encodes CASSEGRGAEAFF.

V usage is TRBV19 and J usage is TRBJ1-2, with a tentative D call TRBD1 (5 bases). This CDR3 has 13 residues. Germline CDR1 and CDR2: LNHDA and SQIVND (reference sequence). V was clipped by 0 bases and J by 8 bases, with 10 bases between them. CDR3 sequence (DNA): TGTGCCAGTAGTATAGATCGCGAGGGGGGCTACACCTTC. It codes for CASSIDREGGYTF.

The rearrangement links TRBV6-1 to TRBJ1-3, with a tentative D call TRBD1 (6 bases). CDR3 length: 14 amino acids. From germline, CDR1 is MNHNS and CDR2 SASEGT. The V and J ends lost 4 bases and 2 bases respectively, with 9 bases between them. The DNA for the CDR3 is TGTGCCAGCAGTGCGGGGGCGGCTGGAAACACCATATATTTT. Amino acids: CASSAGAAGNTIYF.

The rearrangement uses TRBV5-5 and TRBJ2-7; D might be TRBD2 (5 bases). The ends were cut back, 0 bases at V and 4 bases at J, with 8 bases in the middle. The germline gives CDR1 SGHKS, CDR2 YYEKEE (reference sequence). The CDR3 runs 13 residues. Here the CDR3 reads CASSLAPGYEQYF. The CDR3 coding sequence is TGTGCCAGCAGCTTGGCCCCGGGGTACGAGCAGTACTTC.

Only a few counts were recorded for this clone. The J gene is TRBJ1-2, the V gene TRBV6-5; possible D gene TRBD1, 6 bases. V was pared by 3 bases and J by 8 bases, with 19 bases between. The CDR3 consists of 15 residues. Looked up from germline, CDR1 is MNHEY and CDR2 is SVGAGI. The CDR3 region is CASSYGGKGQRGYTF. CDR3 DNA: TGTGCCAGCAGTTATGGGGGCAAAGGACAGAGGGGCTACACCTTC.

The CDR3 loop is CASSLGWGRLSYNEQFF. The CDR3 DNA reads as TGTGCCAGCAGCTTAGGATGGGGGCGTCTCTCCTACAATGAGCAGTTCTTC. The chain joins TRBV7-2 to TRBJ2-1, with D perhaps TRBD1 (6 bases). CDR3 length: 17 amino acids. V gave up 1 base and J gave up 0 bases, with 13 bases separating them. Germline loops: CDR1 SGHTA, CDR2 FQGNSA.